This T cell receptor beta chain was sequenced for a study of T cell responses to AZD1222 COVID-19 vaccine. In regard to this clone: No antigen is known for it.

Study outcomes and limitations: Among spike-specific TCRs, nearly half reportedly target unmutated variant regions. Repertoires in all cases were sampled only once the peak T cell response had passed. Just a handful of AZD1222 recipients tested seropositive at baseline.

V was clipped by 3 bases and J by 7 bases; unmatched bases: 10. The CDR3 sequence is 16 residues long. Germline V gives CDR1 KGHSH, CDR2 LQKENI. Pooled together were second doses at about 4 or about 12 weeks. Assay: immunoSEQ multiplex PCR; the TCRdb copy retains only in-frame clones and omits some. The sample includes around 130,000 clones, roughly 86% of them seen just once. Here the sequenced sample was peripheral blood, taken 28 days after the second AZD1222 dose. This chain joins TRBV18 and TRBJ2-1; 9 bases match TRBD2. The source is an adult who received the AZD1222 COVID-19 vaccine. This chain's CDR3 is CASSPRLADLGNEQFF. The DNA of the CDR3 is TGTGCCAGCTCACCGAGACTAGCGGACTTGGGTAATGAGCAGTTCTTC.